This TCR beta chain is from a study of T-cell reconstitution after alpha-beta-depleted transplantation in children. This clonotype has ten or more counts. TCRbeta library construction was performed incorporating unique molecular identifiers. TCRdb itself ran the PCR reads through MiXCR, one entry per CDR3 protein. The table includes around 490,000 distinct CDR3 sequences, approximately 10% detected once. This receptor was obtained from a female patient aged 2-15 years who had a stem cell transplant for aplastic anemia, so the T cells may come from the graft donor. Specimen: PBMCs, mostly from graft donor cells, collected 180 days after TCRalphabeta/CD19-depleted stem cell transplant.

CDR3 in amino acids: CASSLGRQPQHF. CDR3 nucleotides: TGTGCCAGCAGTTTGGGGCGTCAGCCCCAGCATTTT. The V call is TRBV28, the J call TRBJ1-5, with TRBD1 as a possible D gene (5 bases). Germline CDR1 and CDR2: MDHEN and SYDVKM. Between the trimmed V and J ends, which lost 3 bases and 6 bases, there was a span of 6 bases. The CDR3 has 12 residues. Looking up the rest from reference TRBV28 and TRBJ1-5 gives the full variable domain: DVKVTQSSRYLVKRTGEKVFLECVQDMDHENMFWYRQDPGLGLRLIYFSYDVKMKEKGDIPEGYSVSREKKERFSLILESASTNQTSMYLCASSLGRQPQHFGDGTRLSIL.